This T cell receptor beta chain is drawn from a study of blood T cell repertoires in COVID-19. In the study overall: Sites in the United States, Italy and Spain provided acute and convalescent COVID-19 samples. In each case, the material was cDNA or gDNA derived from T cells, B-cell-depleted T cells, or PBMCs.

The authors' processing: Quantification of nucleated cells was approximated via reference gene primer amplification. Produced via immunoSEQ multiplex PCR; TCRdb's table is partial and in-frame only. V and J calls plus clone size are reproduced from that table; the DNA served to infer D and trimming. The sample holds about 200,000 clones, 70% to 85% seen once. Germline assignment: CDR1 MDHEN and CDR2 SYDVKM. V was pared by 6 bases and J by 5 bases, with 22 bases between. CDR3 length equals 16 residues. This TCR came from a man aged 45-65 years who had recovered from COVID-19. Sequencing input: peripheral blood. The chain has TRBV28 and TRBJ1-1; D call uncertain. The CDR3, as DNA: TGTGCCAGCAGCTCTCCTTCGGGATCAGGTGGAACTGAAGCTTTCTTT. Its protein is CASSSPSGSGGTEAFF.